The rows below give T cell receptor beta chains drawn from one sample of a study of beta chain features in type 1 diabetes. The method was immunoSEQ multiplex PCR; TCRdb's version includes in-frame clones alone and lacks a portion of them. This sample has hundreds of thousands of clones, with around a sixth found just once. Sample: naive CD4+ T cells from blood. These TCRs come from a man aged 18 to 29 in good health. Both conserved end residues are part of each CDR3. The order of the fields is clone size, V gene, D gene, J gene, CDR3 DNA, CDR3 protein. A D gene is named only where the DNA matches it firmly. Size tells how often a clone was seen (once, few, many) or the class of an expanded clone, and some rows leave it out.

clone size: few
V gene: TRBV29-1
D gene: -
J gene: TRBJ1-2
CDR3 DNA: TGCAGCGTCGTAGACCGGAACTATGGCTACACCTTC
CDR3 protein: CSVVDRNYGYTF

clone size: few
V gene: TRBV4-2
D gene: -
J gene: TRBJ2-1
CDR3 DNA: TGTGCCAGCAGCCGGGGCCTCGGCACTGAGCAGTTCTTC
CDR3 protein: CASSRGLGTEQFF

clone size: -
V gene: TRBV2
D gene: -
J gene: TRBJ2-5
CDR3 DNA: TGTGCCAGCAGTGAACAGGGGCGCGAGACCCAGTACTTC
CDR3 protein: CASSEQGRETQYF

clone size: few
V gene: TRBV25-1
D gene: TRBD1
J gene: TRBJ2-3
CDR3 DNA: TGTGCCAGCAGTGAATCAAGGACAGGGAGAACAGATACGCAGTATTTT
CDR3 protein: CASSESRTGRTDTQYF

clone size: -
V gene: TRBV6-5
D gene: -
J gene: TRBJ2-7
CDR3 DNA: TGTGCCAGCAGCCTATTACAGGGCTACGAGCAGTACTTC
CDR3 protein: CASSLLQGYEQYF

clone size: -
V gene: TRBV7-3
D gene: TRBD1
J gene: TRBJ2-7
CDR3 DNA: TGTGCCAGCAGCTTGGGGACAGGCGACTCCTACGAGCAGTACTTC
CDR3 protein: CASSLGTGDSYEQYF

clone size: few
V gene: TRBV4-2
D gene: -
J gene: TRBJ1-2
CDR3 DNA: TGTGCCAGCAGCCAAATATTCGGCCCAGCCGGCGGCTACACCTTC
CDR3 protein: CASSQIFGPAGGYTF

clone size: few
V gene: TRBV7-2
D gene: -
J gene: TRBJ1-5
CDR3 DNA: TGTGCCAGCAGCCCTGGAACGAGGGCATATAGCAATCAGCCCCAGCATTTT
CDR3 protein: CASSPGTRAYSNQPQHF

clone size: -
V gene: TRBV7-9
D gene: -
J gene: TRBJ2-2
CDR3 DNA: TGTGCCAGCAGCTTAGCCGCGCACACCGGGGAGCTGTTTTTT
CDR3 protein: CASSLAAHTGELFF

clone size: few
V gene: TRBV14
D gene: -
J gene: TRBJ2-2
CDR3 DNA: TGTGCCAGCAGCCAGGACTGGAACACCGGGGAGCTGTTTTTT
CDR3 protein: CASSQDWNTGELFF

clone size: -
V gene: TRBV7-2
D gene: TRBD1
J gene: TRBJ1-5
CDR3 DNA: TGTGCCAGCAGCACGACAGGGGACCCCCTTCATTTT
CDR3 protein: CASSTTGDPLHF

clone size: -
V gene: TRBV5-1
D gene: TRBD1
J gene: TRBJ2-7
CDR3 DNA: TGCGCCAGCAGCTTAAAGGACAGGGGTACTTCCTACGAGCAGTACTTC
CDR3 protein: CASSLKDRGTSYEQYF

clone size: few
V gene: TRBV2
D gene: -
J gene: TRBJ2-5
CDR3 DNA: TGTGCCAGCAGTAGGAGTAGCGTTGAGACCCAGTACTTC
CDR3 protein: CASSRSSVETQYF

clone size: few
V gene: TRBV14
D gene: -
J gene: TRBJ1-1
CDR3 DNA: TGTGCCAGCAGCCGGGGAAAGAACACTGAAGCTTTCTTT
CDR3 protein: CASSRGKNTEAFF

clone size: few
V gene: TRBV19
D gene: -
J gene: TRBJ1-2
CDR3 DNA: TGTGCCAGTAGTGTCACGATGTCTGGCTACACCTTC
CDR3 protein: CASSVTMSGYTF

clone size: -
V gene: TRBV7-3
D gene: -
J gene: TRBJ1-2
CDR3 DNA: TGTGCCAGCAGCGGCCCCAACGCCCTATCTGGCTACACCTTC
CDR3 protein: CASSGPNALSGYTF

clone size: few
V gene: TRBV28
D gene: TRBD1
J gene: TRBJ1-5
CDR3 DNA: TGTGCCAGCGAGGGGGCGGATGGTCAGCCCCAGCATTTT
CDR3 protein: CASEGADGQPQHF

clone size: -
V gene: TRBV27
D gene: -
J gene: TRBJ2-3
CDR3 DNA: TGTGCCAGCAGTACACTTCTGTCAGCCCTTAAAACAGGGATTAGCACAGATACGCAGTATTTT
CDR3 protein: CASSTLLSALKTGISTDTQYF